This is a list of T cell receptor beta chains from one sample in a study of blood T cell repertoires in COVID-19. Produced via immunoSEQ multiplex PCR; TCRdb's table is partial and in-frame only. The table includes 200,000 to 250,000 clones, less than 90% detected once. Sequencing input: peripheral blood. The receptors derive from a woman at least 80 years old with COVID-19, enrolled during active disease. Both conserved end residues are part of each CDR3. Fields, in order: V gene, D gene, J gene, clone size, CDR3 DNA, CDR3 protein. D genes are given only for firm matches. Size values are once, few and many counts, or a class for expanded clones, and some rows have none.

TRBV7-2	TRBD1	TRBJ2-7	NA	TGTGCCAGCAGCACGCAGCGACCGACAGGGACCGCCATGTCCTACGAGCAGTACTTC	CASSTQRPTGTAMSYEQYF
TRBV5-1	NA	TRBJ1-4	few	TGCGCCAGCAGCTTGGACAGGGATGGCGAAAAACTGTTTTTT	CASSLDRDGEKLFF
TRBV18	NA	TRBJ1-4	NA	TGTGCCAGCTCACCCATTGGCCAGGCATTTAATGAAAAACTGTTTTTT	CASSPIGQAFNEKLFF
TRBV7-2	TRBD2	TRBJ2-2	few	TGTGCCAGCAGCTTGAGAGCGGGGTCTAACACCGGGGAGCTGTTTTTT	CASSLRAGSNTGELFF
TRBV28	TRBD1	TRBJ1-5	NA	TGTGCCAGCAGTTTAACGCAGGGGGTAGGAAATCAGCCCCAGCATTTT	CASSLTQGVGNQPQHF
TRBV11-2	NA	TRBJ1-6	NA	TGTGCCAGCAGCACCGGAGGCTCTCAGAATTCACCCCTCCACTTT	CASSTGGSQNSPLHF
TRBV27	NA	TRBJ1-2	NA	TGTGCCAGCAGTTTAAAAGGAGGTGGCTATGGCTACACCTTC	CASSLKGGGYGYTF
TRBV7-9	TRBD1	TRBJ1-3	NA	TGTGCCAGCAGCCCATTTCGACAGGGGCTGAGAAACACCATATATTTT	CASSPFRQGLRNTIYF
TRBV5-6	TRBD1	TRBJ1-4	once	TGTGCCAGCAGCCAAGGGACAGGGGGTGCAACTAATGAAAAACTGTTTTTT	CASSQGTGGATNEKLFF
TRBV21-1	NA	TRBJ1-5	few	TGTGCCAGCAGCAGCCTGGACAGCCGACCCTCACAGCCCCAGCATTTT	CASSSLDSRPSQPQHF
TRBV2	TRBD1	TRBJ2-1	NA	TGTGCCAGCGCAGGACAGGGTCGAAATGAGCAGTTCTTC	CASAGQGRNEQFF
TRBV7-2	NA	TRBJ1-2	NA	TGTGCCAGCAGCTTAGATCTCGGCAGGCGAGTCTATGGCTACACCTTC	CASSLDLGRRVYGYTF
TRBV30	NA	TRBJ1-2	NA	TGTGCCTGGAGTCTAGACCCCTATGGCTACACCTTC	CAWSLDPYGYTF
TRBV5-6	TRBD1	TRBJ1-4	NA	TGTGCCAGCAGCGATAAAACGGGACAGGGTTGGACTAATGAAAAACTGTTTTTT	CASSDKTGQGWTNEKLFF
TRBV28	NA	TRBJ1-1	few	TGTGCCAGCAGAACCAGGGTTGCTGAAGCTTTCTTT	CASRTRVAEAFF
TRBV18	NA	TRBJ2-5	NA	TGTGCCAGCTCAAGGGGTAGTCAGCAAGAGACCCAGTACTTC	CASSRGSQQETQYF
TRBV10-3	NA	TRBJ2-1	NA	TGTGCCATCAGTGAGTCGACATATGAAGAGCAGTTCTTC	CAISESTYEEQFF
TRBV19	TRBD1	TRBJ1-1	NA	TGTGCCAGTATGCTGGACAGGGGGAACACTGAAGCTTTCTTT	CASMLDRGNTEAFF
TRBV28	NA	TRBJ1-2	NA	TGTGCCAGCAGTAGGGGCGGCTACACCTTC	CASSRGGYTF
TRBV5-1	NA	TRBJ1-2	NA	TGCGCCAGCAGCTCCAGGCCCACGGATGGCTACACCTTC	CASSSRPTDGYTF
TRBV7-8	TRBD1	TRBJ1-2	NA	TGTGCCAGCAGCCGACAGGGCGTCCTCTATGGCTACACCTTC	CASSRQGVLYGYTF
TRBV30	NA	TRBJ1-4	NA	TGTGCCTGGAGCGCACAGAGTGAAAAACTGTTTTTT	CAWSAQSEKLFF
TRBV27	NA	TRBJ1-6	NA	TGTGCCAGCAGCAGCTACGGGGGGGCTCCCTCCTCACCCCTCCACTTT	CASSSYGGAPSSPLHF
TRBV11-2	NA	TRBJ2-7	NA	TGTGCCAGCAGCTTGGCTGAAACCTACGAGCAGTACTTC	CASSLAETYEQYF
TRBV28	TRBD2	TRBJ2-5	NA	TGTGCCAGTATAGCGGGGGGGCCACAAGAGACCCAGTACTTC	CASIAGGPQETQYF
TRBV3-1/TRBV3-2	NA	TRBJ2-3	NA	TGTGCCAGCAGCCAAGGCAGACTGGAAAGATCAAGCACAGATACGCAGTATTTT	CASSQGRLERSSTDTQYF
TRBV7-9	NA	TRBJ1-4	once	TGTGCTACCGAGGGCCAGTCAGGTGAAAAACTGTTTTTT	CATEGQSGEKLFF
TRBV5-1	NA	TRBJ2-6	once	TGCGCCAGCAGCTTGGTAGAGTCTGGGGCCAACGTCCTGACTTTC	CASSLVESGANVLTF
TRBV3-1/TRBV3-2	TRBD1	TRBJ1-3	NA	TGTGCCAGCAGCCACAACAGGGGGTCTGGAAACACCATATATTTT	CASSHNRGSGNTIYF
TRBV5-5	NA	TRBJ1-3	NA	TGTGCCAGCAGCCCGGTTTCTGGAAACACCATATATTTT	CASSPVSGNTIYF
TRBV6-4	NA	TRBJ1-2	NA	TGTGCCAGTCTCTCCCGGAGGGCGAACTATGGCTACACCTTC	CASLSRRANYGYTF
TRBV14	NA	TRBJ2-5	NA	TGTGCCAGCAGCCAAAGAAACTTCCAAGAGACCCAGTACTTC	CASSQRNFQETQYF
TRBV3-1/TRBV3-2	NA	TRBJ2-1	NA	TGTGCCAGCAGCCAAGATGGGGAGCGGAGCTCCTACAATGAGCAGTTCTTC	CASSQDGERSSYNEQFF
TRBV5-6	TRBD1	TRBJ1-5	NA	TGTGCCAGCACCCTGAGCAGGGGACAGAGCAATCAGCCCCAGCATTTT	CASTLSRGQSNQPQHF
TRBV5-1	NA	TRBJ1-4	NA	TGCGCCAGCAGCCCGCTGACAGAAGAAAAACTGTTTTTT	CASSPLTEEKLFF
TRBV18	TRBD1	TRBJ1-2	NA	TGTGCCAGCTCATCCGGGACAGCTAACGGCTACACCTTC	CASSSGTANGYTF
TRBV3-1/TRBV3-2	NA	TRBJ1-1	NA	TGTGCCAGCAGCCAGAGAAGCACTGAAGCTTTCTTT	CASSQRSTEAFF
TRBV28	TRBD1	TRBJ1-2	once	TGTGCCAGCAGTTTAACTGGATGGCAGGGGGCGGAGGGCTACACCTTC	CASSLTGWQGAEGYTF
TRBV19	NA	TRBJ2-2	NA	TGTGCCAGTACCTCCCTGATCCGGCAGGGGACCGGGGAGCTGTTTTTT	CASTSLIRQGTGELFF
TRBV20-1	NA	TRBJ1-1	NA	TGCAGGGGGGGACCGGGGGCTTTCTTT	CRGGPGAFF
TRBV28	NA	TRBJ1-5	NA	TGTGCCAGCAGTTTTGCGGGGGCCGGCAATCAGCCCCAGCATTTT	CASSFAGAGNQPQHF
TRBV4-2	NA	TRBJ2-7	NA	TGTGCCAGCAGCCAAGCAGCGACTAGTTTCCCCTACGAGCAGTACTTC	CASSQAATSFPYEQYF
TRBV11-2	NA	TRBJ1-3	NA	TGTGCCAGCAGCTTAGTTACAGGGAGCTCTGGAAACACCATATATTTT	CASSLVTGSSGNTIYF
TRBV9	TRBD2	TRBJ2-5	NA	TGTGCCAGCAGCGGCCTAGCGGGGGGTTGGGAGACCCAGTACTTC	CASSGLAGGWETQYF
TRBV14	TRBD2	TRBJ2-1	NA	TGTGCCAGCAGCCAAGAGGGAGGGGTTCCTTACAATGAGCAGTTCTTC	CASSQEGGVPYNEQFF
TRBV6-1	NA	TRBJ2-3	NA	TGTGCCAGCAGTGAAGCGGGGGGGCCCACCGATACGCAGTATTTT	CASSEAGGPTDTQYF
TRBV3-1/TRBV3-2	NA	TRBJ1-6	NA	TGTGCCAGCAGCCTTAGCCAGGGTAATAATTCACCCCTCCACTTT	CASSLSQGNNSPLHF
TRBV12-3/TRBV12-4	TRBD1	TRBJ1-5	NA	TGTGCCAGCAGTCCGAGACAGGGTCAGCCCCAGCATTTT	CASSPRQGQPQHF
TRBV7-9	NA	TRBJ1-6	NA	TGTGCCAGCAGCTTGGCAGTTTCCTTGAGGTCACCCCTCCACTTT	CASSLAVSLRSPLHF
TRBV24-1	TRBD1	TRBJ1-1	NA	TGTGCCACCCGTAAGGGGGCAGGAACTGAAGCTTTCTTT	CATRKGAGTEAFF
TRBV28	NA	TRBJ2-6	NA	TGTGCCACCCTAGCCCCACAGGGAAGTGGCGGGGCCAACGTCCTGACTTTC	CATLAPQGSGGANVLTF
TRBV9	NA	TRBJ1-3	NA	TGTGCCAGCAGCAAAGGTCTGACAGATCTAAGTGGAAACACCATATATTTT	CASSKGLTDLSGNTIYF
TRBV30	NA	TRBJ1-5	NA	TGTGCCTGGAGTGTTGTGGGGGCATCCCATCAGCCCCAGCATTTT	CAWSVVGASHQPQHF
TRBV27	TRBD1	TRBJ1-5	NA	TGTGCCAGCAGTTTCAGGGGGAATCAGCCCCAGCATTTT	CASSFRGNQPQHF
TRBV19	TRBD1	TRBJ1-2	NA	TGTGCCAGTACCGATGGAACAGGGGTAAGATATGGCTACACCTTC	CASTDGTGVRYGYTF
TRBV7-5	NA	TRBJ2-1	NA	TGTGCCAGAAGCGCTCCTGGACAAGGGCGGAATGAGCAGTTCTTC	CARSAPGQGRNEQFF
TRBV7-9	TRBD1	TRBJ2-3	once	TGTGCCAGCAGCTCGGACAGGCCTAGCACAGATACGCAGTATTTT	CASSSDRPSTDTQYF
TRBV4-3	NA	TRBJ2-1	NA	TGCGCCAGCAGCCAAGAATTAATGAGCTCCTACAATGAGCAGTTCTTC	CASSQELMSSYNEQFF
TRBV6-5	NA	TRBJ1-2	medium-sized	TGTGCCACCAAAGGGAGTTTGACCGTCGACTATGGCTACACCTTC	CATKGSLTVDYGYTF